This passage covers 6 T cell receptor beta chains from one sample sequenced in a study of cytomegalovirus exposure and HLA in healthy donors. 13 Jbeta primers and 60 Vbeta primers were used for the PCR. Sequencing used immunoSEQ multiplex PCR; TCRdb keeps in-frame clones, though not all of them. The sample yields about 91,000 clones, about two thirds seen once. Specimen: PBMCs. Source of these receptors: a female donor in good health and CMV-seronegative.

The sample holds a few counts of this clone. V and J are TRBV7-2 and TRBJ1-2; D not certain. Trimming cost V 1 base and J 5 bases, with 11 bases left between them. This CDR3 comprises 14 residues. CDR1 SGHTA and CDR2 FQGNSA come from the germline V gene. This CDR3 is CASSLGPQAYGYTF. The CDR3 region has the DNA TGTGCCAGCAGCTTAGGCCCTCAGGCTTATGGCTACACCTTC.

The chain employs TRBV6-1 and TRBJ1-5; D unclear. This CDR3 is 14 amino acids long. Trimming left V 5 bases short and J 5 bases short, with 13 bases between. Germline V lookup: CDR1 MNHNS, CDR2 SASEGT. CDR3 protein: CASSQDSSYQPQHF. CDR3 bases: TGTGCCAGCAGTCAGGACTCTTCTTATCAGCCCCAGCATTTT.

The genes are TRBV30 and TRBJ1-4, with D perhaps TRBD1 (5 bases). The V and J ends lost 0 bases and 12 bases respectively, with 11 bases between them. CDR3 length equals 12 residues. The germline CDR1 and CDR2 sequences are GTSNPN and SVGIG (reference sequence). The CDR3 sequence is CAWSVALGQLFF. In DNA form, the CDR3 reads TGTGCCTGGAGTGTGGCCCTGGGGCAACTGTTTTTT.

V usage is TRBV30 and J usage is TRBJ2-1; tentatively, D is TRBD2 (5 bases). The germline V gene has CDR1 GTSNPN and CDR2 SVGIG (reference sequence). The V end lost 8 bases, the J end lost 0 bases, and 11 bases lay between the germline ends. The CDR3 spans 13 residues. CDR3 in amino acids: CASKRSSYNEQFF. The CDR3 DNA reads TGTGCCAGTAAGCGGTCCTCCTACAATGAGCAGTTCTTC.

The gene calls are TRBV2 and TRBJ2-3; 13 bases are shared with TRBD2. J gave up 6 bases and V 7 bases, and 4 bases lay outside the gene matches. Germline CDR1 SNHLY, CDR2 FYNNEI. This CDR3 is 14 amino acids long. The CDR3 bases are TGTGCCAGCACTGGACTAGCGGGAGCTGATACGCAGTATTTT. It yields the protein CASTGLAGADTQYF.

The chain joins TRBV7-9 to TRBJ1-3; D may be TRBD1 (5 bases). Trimming left V 1 base short and J 0 bases short, with 13 bases between. The CDR3 runs to 17 residues. Looked up from germline, CDR1 is SEHNR and CDR2 is FQNEAQ (reference sequence). The CDR3 DNA follows: TGTGCCAGCAGCTTAGGTTCGGGGGAAAGCTCTGGAAACACCATATATTTT. This translates into CASSLGSGESSGNTIYF.